This TCR beta chain was captured by sequencing in a study of PD-L1 blockade in urothelial cancer. Study-level background: Most patients, about 85% of the roughly 30, were males with bladder-origin cancer. The authors examined blood 3 weeks (second dose) and 6 weeks after treatment start.

TCRdb keeps only in-frame clones here, not all; method: immunoSEQ multiplex PCR. The repertoire holds more than 45,000 clones, with roughly 80% as singletons. In germline, CDR1 is MNHNS, CDR2 SASEGT. CDR3 length: 15 residues. Trimming pared 2 bases from V and 1 base from J, leaving 12 bases between. The source material was PBMCs, sampled around atezolizumab (anti-PD-L1) treatment. The receptor was derived from a man in his sixties or seventies with urothelial cancer. The chain is built from TRBV6-1 and TRBJ2-7; D may be TRBD2 (6 bases). In nucleotides, the CDR3 is TGTGCCAGCAGTGAAACTAGCATGGGGTCCTACGAGCAGTACTTC. It translates to CASSETSMGSYEQYF.